This TCR beta chain was found in a study of cytomegalovirus exposure and HLA in healthy donors. The CDR3 consists of 15 residues. Trimming at V came to 6 bases and at J to 3 bases, leaving 9 bases not matched to a gene. Germline lookup yields CDR1 ENHRY and CDR2 SYGVKD. Study-wide results and caveats: An analysis was carried out at a later point. It showed that HLA-associated TCR beta chains were more clonally expanded than equally common non-associated chains. A later analysis found TCR association rates differed by HLA locus, highest for DRB1 and lowest for HLA-C. In a later analysis, specific HLA alleles were associated with 16,000 or so TCR beta sequences at a 0.05 false discovery rate. The likely origin of a cluster of highly shared sequence variants was a sequencing artifact.

The study ran its PCR with 60 Vbeta and 13 Jbeta primers. Clones were sequenced by immunoSEQ multiplex PCR, and TCRdb holds only the in-frame ones, with some missing. The profile shows around 140,000 clones, 70% to 85% of them singletons. Comments on this clone: The antigen is unknown.

Sequences were obtained from PBMCs. This clonotype was obtained from a male donor in good health and CMV-seronegative. The V call is TRBV10-3, the J call TRBJ2-5; 8 positions match TRBD2. Written as DNA, the CDR3 is TGTGCCATCAGCTTCCATCCAGCGGGAGAAGAGACCCAGTACTTC. Its translation is CAISFHPAGEETQYF.